This T cell receptor beta chain is from a study of T cells after yellow fever vaccination. Each CDR3 protein is one row after TCRdb ran MiXCR on the 5' RACE reads. The profile covers 510,000 or so distinct CDR3 sequences, with 15% to 20% appearing a single time and about 13% taken by the ten largest. This CDR3 is built from 14 residues. Deletions cut 8 bases from V and 0 bases from J, with 10 bases between. Looked up from germline, CDR1 is MRHNA and CDR2 is SNTAGT. The table lists this clonotype with a few counts. This receptor was obtained from a man in his thirties or forties who received the YFV17D yellow fever vaccine. This specimen consisted of PBMCs, obtained 15 days after the yellow fever booster vaccination. This chain links TRBV6-4 with TRBJ2-2; D not certain. CDR3 sequence: CASAVGANTGELFF. CDR3 DNA sequence: TGTGCCAGCGCGGTTGGGGCGAACACCGGGGAGCTGTTTTTT.